Following are 14 T cell receptor beta chains from one sample sequenced in a study of T cell clones after liver transplantation. Assay used: immunoSEQ multiplex PCR; TCRdb lists only in-frame clones, some missing. This sample has roughly 120,000 clones, with 90% found just once. Material: CD4+ T cells from blood, obtained 12 months after liver transplant. These TCRs come from a human patient who received a liver transplant. Some T cells may trace back to the graft donor.

The chain couples TRBV5-1 to TRBJ1-3; TRBD1 is a possible D gene (5 bases). The CDR3 length is 16 residues. CDR1 SGHRS and CDR2 YFSETQ come from the germline V gene. The V end lost 4 bases, the J end lost 0 bases, and 14 bases lay between the germline ends. This chain's CDR3 is CASSTGTVSSGNTIYF. The CDR3 nucleotides are TGCGCCAGCAGCACCGGGACGGTTAGCTCTGGAAACACCATATATTTT.

A word on this clone: The junction departs from the called germline gene at one end, perhaps through a read error. The V call is TRBV10-3, the J call TRBJ2-7; D is undetermined. Per germline, CDR1 ENHRY and CDR2 SYGVKD. CDR3 length: 16 residues. The CDR3 DNA sequence: TGTGCCATCAGTGGACTCCAAATGGACCCGTCCTCCGAGCAGTACTTC. Translating gives CAISGLQMDPSSEQYF.

The chain links TRBV13 to TRBJ2-7, with D maybe TRBD2 (8 bases). Deletions cut 5 bases from V and 3 bases from J, with 29 bases between. The germline CDR1 and CDR2 sequences are PRHDT and FYEKMQ (reference sequence). The CDR3 extends over 19 amino acids. The CDR3 coding sequence is TGTGCCAGCAGCCCCGGGAGGGCAGATTCGACAGGGCAGGTCTACGAGCAGTACTTC. This encodes CASSPGRADSTGQVYEQYF.

The chain recombines TRBV9 with TRBJ1-1; 8 bases are shared with TRBD1. Germline assignment: CDR1 SGDLS and CDR2 YYNGEE. After removal of 6 bases from V and 1 base from J, the junction contained 2 bases not matched to a gene. The CDR3 has 13 residues. CDR3 bases: TGTGCCAGCACCGGGACAGGGAACACTGAAGCTTTCTTT. Its translation is CASTGTGNTEAFF.

V gene TRBV19 combines with J gene TRBJ2-3; D ambiguous. The V end was cut by 6 bases, the J end by 2 bases, with 12 bases between. This CDR3 is 14 amino acids long. Germline V gene sequence: CDR1 LNHDA, CDR2 SQIVND (reference sequence). CDR3 region: CASRQEPHTDTQYF. The DNA for the CDR3 is TGTGCCAGTAGGCAAGAACCCCACACAGATACGCAGTATTTT.

V gene TRBV7-8 combines with J gene TRBJ1-2; D gene ambiguous. Germline-derived CDR1 and CDR2 are SGHVS and FQNEAQ. The CDR3 runs to 13 residues. The ends were cut back, 5 bases at V and 8 bases at J, with 15 bases in the middle. The CDR3 region has the DNA TGTGCCAGCAGCCCTCTGGGCCTGGGGGGCTACACCTTC. Translation gives CASSPLGLGGYTF. Using reference TRBV7-8 and TRBJ1-2 for the parts outside the CDR3, the full variable domain is GAGVSQSPRYKVAKRGQDVALRCDPISGHVSLFWYQQALGQGPEFLTYFQNEAQLDKSGLPSDRFFAERPEGSVSTLKIQRTQQEDSAVYLCASSPLGLGGYTFGSGTRLTVV.

The chain joins TRBV11-3 to TRBJ2-1; TRBD1 matches at 9 bases. Germline assignment: CDR1 SGHNT and CDR2 YENEEA. This CDR3 comprises 16 residues. The ends lost 5 bases at V and 6 bases at J; junction bases unmatched: 11. CDR3 amino acids: CASSAPGDRVSNEQFF. The CDR3 nucleotides are TGTGCCAGCAGCGCCCCGGGGGACAGGGTTTCCAATGAGCAGTTCTTC.

V and J are TRBV11-2 and TRBJ1-4; D is ambiguous. Germline V CDR1 and CDR2: SGHAT, FQNNGV. Trimming removed 5 bases at V and 4 bases at J, with 8 bases between. This CDR3 has 13 amino acids. The CDR3 loop reads CASSQGVNEKLFF. CDR3 in DNA: TGTGCCAGCAGCCAAGGAGTTAATGAAAAACTGTTTTTT.

V usage is TRBV9 and J usage is TRBJ2-6; D gene unclear. Trimming removed 2 bases at V and 1 base at J, with 7 bases between. The CDR3 is 15 residues long. Germline CDR1 is SGDLS and CDR2 is YYNGEE. The CDR3 region is CASSVLVSGANVLTF. Written as DNA, the CDR3 is TGTGCCAGCAGCGTGCTAGTTTCTGGGGCCAACGTCCTGACTTTC.

V usage is TRBV4-2 and J usage is TRBJ2-2; D is uncertain. The CDR3 has 12 amino acids. From germline, CDR1 is LGHNA and CDR2 YNFKEQ. V gave up 1 base and J gave up 7 bases, with 4 bases separating them. The CDR3 loop is CASSQANGELFF. The CDR3 bases are TGTGCCAGCAGCCAAGCGAACGGGGAGCTGTTTTTT.

The chain recombines TRBV25-1 with TRBJ2-3; 15 bases line up with TRBD2. J gave up 2 bases and V 4 bases, and 7 bases lay outside the gene matches. The CDR3 covers 18 residues. CDR1 is MGHDK, CDR2 SYGVNS, per germline. The CDR3 DNA reads as TGTGCCAGCAGTGGATCCGGGACTAGCGGGAGGTACACAGATACGCAGTATTTT. This encodes CASSGSGTSGRYTDTQYF.

The chain employs TRBV27 and TRBJ1-5; 8 positions match TRBD1. Trimming took 5 bases from V and 2 from J; bases not matched to a gene: 5. Germline V gives CDR1 MNHEY, CDR2 SMNVEV (reference sequence). This CDR3 has 15 amino acids. The CDR3 is CASSLQGAGNQPQHF. The CDR3 bases are TGTGCCAGCAGTCTCCAGGGGGCTGGCAATCAGCCCCAGCATTTT.

This chain uses TRBV7-6 with TRBJ2-7; D unclear. The CDR3 has 11 amino acids. Germline CDR1 SGHVS, CDR2 FNYEAQ. With 5 bases removed from V and 7 bases from J, the gap between germline ends came to 9 bases. DNA for the CDR3: TGTGCCAGCAGCATGAGCGAGGAGCAGTACTTC. Encoded protein: CASSMSEEQYF.

This clone was counted a few times. The chain carries TRBV7-9 and TRBJ2-5; TRBD2 aligns across 12 bases. V trimming: 6 bases; J trimming: 2 bases; junction bases outside the gene matches: 4. The CDR3 is 15 amino acids. Per germline, CDR1 SEHNR and CDR2 FQNEAQ (reference sequence). CDR3 nucleotides: TGTGCCAGCAGTTGGACTAGCGGGGCACAAGAGACCCAGTACTTC. Its translation: CASSWTSGAQETQYF.